The 18 T cell receptor beta chains below come from one sample, sequenced in a study of cytomegalovirus exposure and HLA in healthy donors. The repertoire was sequenced with immunoSEQ multiplex PCR; TCRdb's copy has only in-frame clones and lacks some. The table shows around 150,000 clones, with over 80% occurring only once. Sequencing was performed on PBMCs. The origin of the receptors is a man under 40 in good health and CMV-seropositive.

This chain uses TRBV7-9 with TRBJ1-2; 9 nucleotides match TRBD1. J was trimmed by 7 bases and V by 2 bases; bases with no gene match: 11. The CDR3 contains 16 residues. Germline CDR1 is SEHNR and CDR2 is FQNEAQ (reference sequence). CDR3 residues: CASSLSVGTGLGGYTF. The DNA of the CDR3 is TGTGCCAGCAGCTTATCGGTTGGGACAGGGTTAGGTGGCTACACCTTC.

CDR3 region: CASSLTGGSKNIQYF. The CDR3 nucleotides read TGCGCCAGCAGCCTGACAGGGGGCTCCAAAAACATTCAGTACTTC. The V and J genes are TRBV4-3 and TRBJ2-4; TRBD1 aligns across 10 bases. Germline V gene sequence: CDR1 LGHNA, CDR2 YSLEER. The V and J ends lost 4 bases and 2 bases, in that order; junction bases with no gene match: 2. There are 15 residues in the CDR3.

The chain has TRBV5-1 and TRBJ2-2; 8 bases are shared with TRBD2. The V gene's germline CDR1 is SGHRS and CDR2 YFSETQ. V was pared by 1 base and J by 1 base, with 3 bases of the junction left unmatched. The CDR3 runs to 16 residues. The CDR3 reads CASSLLAGMNTGELFF. The CDR3, as DNA: TGCGCCAGCAGCTTGTTAGCGGGGATGAACACCGGGGAGCTGTTTTTT.

This clone was counted a few times. The CDR3 bases are TGTGCCAGCATCGGGCAGGGTGAAGAGACCCAGTACTTC. Protein sequence: CASIGQGEETQYF. The chain links TRBV2 to TRBJ2-5; possible D gene TRBD1, 5 bases. V was cut by 7 bases and J by 3 bases, with 12 bases left in between. CDR1 is SNHLY, CDR2 FYNNEI, per germline. The CDR3 length is 13 residues.

This rearrangement joins TRBV12-5 to TRBJ2-3; D is undetermined. Between the trimmed V and J ends, which lost 1 base and 4 bases, there was a span of 9 bases. Germline lookup yields CDR1 LGHNT and CDR2 FRNRAP. The CDR3 runs 14 residues. CDR3 in DNA: TGTGCTAGTGGTTTGGGGGCGCGCGCAGATACGCAGTATTTT. This codes for CASGLGARADTQYF.

The rearrangement joins TRBV14 to TRBJ2-5; 8 nucleotides line up with TRBD1. CDR3 length: 12 residues. The junction had 0 bases not matched to a gene; V was cut back by 4 bases and J by 5 bases. CDR1 and CDR2 (germline): SGHDN, FVKESK. The CDR3 DNA reads TGTGCCAGCAGCCGGGACAGGGAGACCCAGTACTTC. Residues: CASSRDRETQYF.

The J gene is TRBJ2-7, the V gene TRBV7-8; 11 nucleotides match TRBD1. This CDR3 is built from 15 residues. With 3 bases clipped from V and 6 bases from J, the junction kept 7 bases outside the gene matches. CDR1 is SGHVS and CDR2 is FQNEAQ in the germline V gene. CDR3 residues: CASSFSGTGGGEQYF. Written as DNA, the CDR3 is TGTGCCAGCAGCTTCAGCGGGACAGGGGGAGGCGAGCAGTACTTC.

The genes are TRBV15 and TRBJ1-2, with 10 bases fitting TRBD1. The CDR3 runs to 16 residues. The J segment lost 6 bases and the V segment lost 0 bases, leaving 7 bases of the junction unmatched. CDR1 LNHNV and CDR2 YYDKDF come from the germline V gene (reference sequence). This CDR3 is CATSRDPGTGENGYTF. CDR3 DNA sequence: TGTGCCACCAGCAGAGACCCCGGGACAGGGGAGAATGGCTACACCTTC.

The chain is built from TRBV5-1 and TRBJ2-7; D may be TRBD1 (5 bases). The CDR3 is made up of 15 amino acids. Per germline, CDR1 SGHRS and CDR2 YFSETQ. V shed 0 bases and J shed 5 bases, with 15 bases lying between them. DNA of the CDR3: TGCGCCAGCAGCTTGGGGTTCCAGGGTCGGCACGAGCAGTACTTC. It translates to CASSLGFQGRHEQYF. Based on the CDR3 plus reference TRBV5-1 and TRBJ2-7, the full variable domain is KAGVTQTPRYLIKTRGQQVTLSCSPISGHRSVSWYQQTPGQGLQFLFEYFSETQRNKGNFPGRFSGRQFSNSRSEMNVSTLELGDSALYLCASSLGFQGRHEQYFGPGTRLTVT.

The CDR3 here is CASSPSGGAVDNEQFF. Here the CDR3 DNA reads TGTGCCAGCAGTCCTAGCGGGGGGGCCGTCGACAATGAGCAGTTCTTC. The chain uses TRBV2 and TRBJ2-1; 12 bases are shared with TRBD2. CDR1 and CDR2 (germline): SNHLY, FYNNEI. The V gene end was trimmed by 5 bases and the J gene end by 5 bases; junction bases not matched to a gene: 7. The CDR3 runs 16 residues.

The V and J genes are TRBV2 and TRBJ2-5; D is perhaps TRBD1 (5 bases). V dropped 3 bases and J dropped 4 bases, with 9 bases sitting between them. The CDR3 is made up of 13 amino acids. Germline V gives CDR1 SNHLY, CDR2 FYNNEI. As DNA, the CDR3 is TGTGCCAGCAGTGAGGGGCCCACAGAGACCCAGTACTTC. Protein product: CASSEGPTETQYF.

In this sample, this clone turned up once. The V gene is TRBV25-1, the J gene TRBJ1-2; TRBD1 agrees at 12 bases. The CDR3 is made up of 14 amino acids. From germline, CDR1 is MGHDK and CDR2 SYGVNS. Germline trimming cut 6 bases from V and 8 bases from J; bases unmatched to any gene: 7. CDR3 nucleotides: TGTGCCAGCAGGAATTCCGGGACAGGGGGCGGCTACACCTTC. The encoded protein is CASRNSGTGGGYTF.

V usage is TRBV4-3 and J usage is TRBJ2-2; 7 bases map to TRBD1. This CDR3 has 16 amino acids. Germline CDR1 is LGHNA and CDR2 is YSLEER. Trimming cost V 4 bases and J 0 bases; bases outside gene matches: 5. In nucleotides, the CDR3 is TGCGCCAGCAGCCGCGACAGGGCATCGAACACCGGGGAGCTGTTTTTT. It yields the protein CASSRDRASNTGELFF.

V and J are TRBV19 and TRBJ1-4, with TRBD1 identical over 8 bases. The trim removed 5 bases at V and 8 bases at J, leaving 7 bases unmatched. There are 14 residues in the CDR3. CDR1 and CDR2 (germline): LNHDA, SQIVND (reference sequence). CDR3 protein: CASSPTGVPEKLFF. The CDR3, as DNA: TGTGCCAGTAGTCCGACAGGGGTGCCCGAAAAACTGTTTTTT. Together with reference TRBV19 and TRBJ1-4, the CDR3 gives the full variable domain: DGGITQSPKYLFRKEGQNVTLSCEQNLNHDAMYWYRQDPGQGLRLIYYSQIVNDFQKGDIAEGYSVSREKKESFPLTVTSAQKNPTAFYLCASSPTGVPEKLFFGSGTQLSVL.

This clone came up a few times. The CDR3 coding sequence is TGTGCCAGCACCCCGACGGGGGGGATCTACGAGCAGTACTTC. Translating it yields CASTPTGGIYEQYF. The V gene is TRBV7-2, the J gene TRBJ2-7; TRBD2 matches at 8 bases. This CDR3 contains 14 residues. Germline V gene sequence: CDR1 SGHTA, CDR2 FQGNSA. The V and J ends lost 7 bases and 3 bases, in that order; junction bases with no gene match: 8.

J is TRBJ1-6 and V is TRBV19, with 7 positions matching TRBD1. The CDR3 has 15 residues. Losses at the gene ends were 0 bases for V and 5 bases for J; bases not matched to a gene: 1. Germline V gene sequence: CDR1 LNHDA, CDR2 SQIVND (reference sequence). CDR3 sequence (DNA): TGTGCCAGTAGTATAGACACAGGGGATAATTCACCCCTCCACTTT. This translates into CASSIDTGDNSPLHF.

The rearrangement uses TRBV30 and TRBJ2-1, with 11 bases matching TRBD2. From germline, CDR1 is GTSNPN and CDR2 SVGIG (reference sequence). This CDR3 region has 15 residues. The V gene end was trimmed by 3 bases and the J gene end by 7 bases; junction bases not matched to a gene: 8. As DNA, the CDR3 is TGTGCCTGGAGCGCCCTAGCGGGGGGAGGGAATGAGCAGTTCTTC. As protein: CAWSALAGGGNEQFF. Full variable domain (rest looked up from reference TRBV30 and TRBJ2-1): SQTIHQWPATLVQPVGSPLSLECTVEGTSNPNLYWYRQAAGRGLQLLFYSVGIGQISSEVPQNLSASRPQDRQFILSSKKLLLSDSGFYLCAWSALAGGGNEQFFGPGTRLTVL.

Only one count was recorded for this clone. The rearrangement uses TRBV19 and TRBJ2-1; a possible D gene is TRBD1 (6 bases). The ends were cut back, 5 bases at V and 4 bases at J, with 9 bases in the middle. This CDR3 region has 13 residues. Germline-derived CDR1 and CDR2 are LNHDA and SQIVND (reference sequence). CDR3 DNA sequence: TGTGCCAGTAGTCTGGACAGTTACAATGAGCAGTTCTTC. The encoded protein is CASSLDSYNEQFF.